The next 10 T cell receptor beta chains were all read from a single sample in a study of tumor-infiltrating lymphocytes in primary liver carcinoma. Constant-region priming of roughly 500 ng total RNA yielded TCR beta cDNA. ARM-PCR was slightly modified, and three nested multiplex PCR rounds with it gave rise to the TCR beta libraries. Two initial PCR rounds of around 10 cycles each paired TRBV1-TRBV30 forward primers with a C-beta reverse primer. MiXCR was run by TCRdb on the multiplex PCR reads, yielding one entry per CDR3 protein. In the table there are a few hundred thousand distinct CDR3 sequences, about 50% of which are singletons. Out of unsorted whole blood came the blood RNA, and germline DNA was extracted as well. Sequenced input: peripheral blood. The receptors were sampled from a woman under 40 with primary liver carcinoma and hepatitis B virus infection.

With respect to this clonotype: One junction end disagrees with the germline gene, perhaps due to a read error. V and J are TRBV11-2 and TRBJ2-3; D is possibly TRBD2 (6 bases). CDR1 is SGHAT, CDR2 FQNNGV, per germline. CDR3 length equals 17 residues. The CDR3 DNA is TGTGCCAACAGCTTATTGGGCGGGATGAGACGCATAGATACGCAATATTTT. Translation: CANSLLGGMRRIDTQYF.

About this clonotype: The junction and the germline gene differ at one end; a read error may be behind it. The chain couples TRBV12-3 or TRBV12-4 to TRBJ2-2; D is possibly TRBD2 (5 bases). The CDR3 runs to 12 residues. The CDR3 sequence: CANSFATGELLF. CDR3 DNA: TGTGCCAACAGTTTTGCCACCGGGGAGCTGCTTTTT.

About this clonotype: A much larger clone is a single base away; this may be a read error. The chain links TRBV7-9 to TRBJ2-7, with D uncertain. The CDR3 totals 14 residues. Germline assignment: CDR1 SEHNR and CDR2 FQNEAQ (reference sequence). The V end lost 6 bases, the J end lost 1 base, and 13 bases lay between the germline ends. Written as DNA, the CDR3 is TGTGCCAGCAGATTTGGTCAGCCTTCCTACGAGCAGTACTTC. It translates to CASRFGQPSYEQYF.

Remarks on this clonotype: A much larger clonotype is one base distant, so this may be a read error. This chain connects TRBV12-3 or TRBV12-4 to TRBJ2-5, with unresolved D. The CDR3 consists of 12 residues. CDR3 sequence: CASSISAETRYF. CDR3 coding DNA: TGTGCCAGCAGCATCTCAGCAGAGACCCGGTACTTC.

Regarding this clonotype: This may be a read error: a much more frequent sequence differs by one nucleotide. This chain links TRBV13 with TRBJ1-2; TRBD1 might be the D (6 bases). Germline V gives CDR1 PRHDT, CDR2 FYEKMQ (reference sequence). The CDR3 has 16 residues. The CDR3 region has the DNA TGTACCAGCAGCTATCGCCGGGACACAGGTCCCTATGGCTACACCTTC. Amino acid sequence: CTSSYRRDTGPYGYTF.

Note on this clonotype: The final CDR3 position lacks the conserved phenylalanine or tryptophan, pointing to a likely read error. The DNA is omitted, as the CDR3 cannot be located on it reliably, and the CDR3 follows TCRdb's listing. This chain uses TRBV11-2 with TRBJ2-1. CDR1 and CDR2 (germline): SGHAT, FQNNGV. With termini counted, the CDR3 has 11 amino acids. The CDR3 protein is CASSYLNEQIL.

On this clonotype itself: An end of the junction does not agree with germline; a read error may underlie this. The V gene is TRBV30, the J gene TRBJ2-7; TRBD1 matches 7 bases. The CDR3 covers 17 residues. The V gene's germline CDR1 is GTSNPN and CDR2 SVGIG (reference sequence). The CDR3 region is CAWEGSPARGISYGQYF. The DNA of the CDR3 is TGTGCCTGGGAGGGGAGTCCGGCCAGGGGGATCTCCTACGGGCAGTACTTC.

The gene calls are TRBV5-3 and TRBJ2-7; tentatively, D is TRBD1 (6 bases). TRBV5-3 is treated as an ORF (open reading frame) with a function not yet certain. Trimming removed 5 bases at V and 3 bases at J, with 15 bases between. The CDR3 totals 14 residues. CDR3 coding DNA: TGTGCCAGAAGAGGCGACAGGCGCTACTACGAGCAGTACTTC. It translates to CARRGDRRYYEQYF.

This clonotype was seen repeatedly, ten times or more. The chain links TRBV7-9 to TRBJ2-7, with 12 bases identical to TRBD1. V lost 0 bases, J lost 7 bases, and 7 bases stayed unmatched. The CDR3 length is 16 residues. From germline, CDR1 is SEHNR and CDR2 FQNEAQ (reference sequence). CDR3 sequence reads: CASSLAHRDRGQEQYF. The CDR3 nucleotides are TGTGCCAGCAGCTTAGCACACCGGGACAGGGGGCAAGAGCAGTACTTC.

On this clonotype: A clone one base away is much larger, so this may be a read error. The final CDR3 position lacks the conserved phenylalanine or tryptophan, pointing to a likely read error. The genes are TRBV6-6 and TRBJ1-2; no firm D call. The V gene lost 4 bases and the J gene lost 8 bases, with 23 bases spanning the gap. The CDR3 is 16 amino acids. CDR1 and CDR2 from the germline V gene are MNHNY and SVGAGI (reference sequence). The CDR3 is CASSSWGRAGYEGYTI. CDR3 DNA sequence: TGTGCCAGCAGTTCATGGGGTCGGGCAGGCTATGAAGGCTACACCATC.